This T cell receptor beta chain was observed in a study of blood T cells in healthy people across ages. Deletions cut 3 bases from V and 6 bases from J, with 15 bases between. The CDR3 consists of 14 residues. CDR1 and CDR2 (germline): DFQATT, SNEGSKA (reference sequence). Combining a sample-barcoded 5' primer with a J-beta primer mix, a second PCR ran for roughly 6 to 12 cycles. TCRdb used MiXCR to reprocess the 5' RACE reads, holding one entry per CDR3 protein. This sample has under 750,000 distinct CDR3 sequences, with 40% to 55% found just once. Sequenced: blood. The origin of this receptor is an elderly man in good health. This rearrangement joins TRBV20-1 to TRBJ2-1, with D perhaps matching TRBD2 (7 bases). CDR3 region: CSASYGGGPNEQFF. The CDR3, as DNA: TGCAGTGCTAGTTATGGGGGGGGGCCCAATGAGCAGTTCTTC.